These 32 T cell receptor beta chains came from one sample sequenced in a study of blood T cell repertoires in COVID-19. Assay used: immunoSEQ multiplex PCR; TCRdb lists only in-frame clones, some missing. The table includes about 170,000 clones, approximately 87% detected once. The sequenced material came from peripheral blood. All receptors derive from a young man with active or convalescent COVID-19.

J is TRBJ1-1 and V is TRBV19; D gene uncertain. Germline V gene sequence: CDR1 LNHDA, CDR2 SQIVND (reference sequence). The CDR3 is made up of 13 amino acids. Deletions cut 7 bases from V and 1 base from J, with 10 bases between. The DNA of the CDR3 is TGTGCCAGTACCGACAATAAGAACACTGAAGCTTTCTTT. Translated, it gives CASTDNKNTEAFF.

V gene TRBV12-3 or TRBV12-4 combines with J gene TRBJ1-4; no clear D. The V gene lost 6 bases and the J gene lost 4 bases, with 9 bases spanning the gap. This CDR3 region has 13 residues. CDR3 in amino acids: CASRRGINEKLFF. DNA of the CDR3: TGTGCCAGCAGGCGCGGGATTAATGAAAAACTGTTTTTT.

The chain employs TRBV6-1 and TRBJ2-7; D uncertain. Per the germline V gene, CDR1 is MNHNS and CDR2 is SASEGT. The CDR3 is 15 amino acids. The V gene lost 2 bases and the J gene lost 6 bases, with 17 bases spanning the gap. The CDR3 nucleotides are TGTGCCAGCAGTGAAAATGGTCCAGTCTCCACCGAGCAGTACGTC. Translated: CASSENGPVSTEQYV.

The chain employs TRBV28 and TRBJ1-1; the D gene is possibly TRBD1 (5 bases). V lost 4 bases to trimming and J lost 1 base, with 19 bases between them. This CDR3 is 17 amino acids long. The germline V gene has CDR1 MDHEN and CDR2 SYDVKM. CDR3 loop: CASSSHPGGGGNTEAFF. DNA of the CDR3: TGTGCCAGCAGTTCGCACCCCGGTGGGGGGGGGAACACTGAAGCTTTCTTT.

The chain is built from TRBV11-2 and TRBJ2-3; D is possibly TRBD2 (5 bases). The CDR3 has 14 amino acids. Germline lookup yields CDR1 SGHAT and CDR2 FQNNGV. V gave up 3 bases and J gave up 3 bases, with 10 bases separating them. The CDR3 spells CASSFLASTDTQYF. The CDR3 DNA sequence: TGTGCCAGCAGCTTTTTAGCGTCGACAGATACGCAGTATTTT.

J is TRBJ1-6 and V is TRBV6-5; tentative D call: TRBD1 (6 bases). V lost 6 bases and J 7 bases, leaving 16 bases between the germline ends. CDR1 is MNHEY and CDR2 is SVGAGI in the germline V gene. The CDR3 contains 15 residues. CDR3 coding DNA: TGTGCCAGCAGAAATTACAGGGAGGGAAATTCACCCCTCCACTTT. Protein product: CASRNYREGNSPLHF.

The rearrangement links TRBV6-1 to TRBJ1-1; a weak D match, TRBD1 (6 bases). The V end lost 3 bases, the J end lost 7 bases, and 12 bases lay between the germline ends. The CDR3 is made up of 13 amino acids. CDR1 is MNHNS, CDR2 SASEGT, per germline. The CDR3 DNA sequence: TGTGCCAGCAGTGATCAGGGGATCTTTGAAGCTTTCTTT. This translates into CASSDQGIFEAFF.

On this clone: The identical CDR3 is also encoded by other nucleotide sequences in the sample. The J gene is TRBJ1-1, the V gene TRBV30; possible D gene TRBD1, 5 bases. Germline lookup yields CDR1 GTSNPN and CDR2 SVGIG (reference sequence). The CDR3 spans 13 residues. The germline V and J ends were trimmed by 0 bases and 4 bases, with 9 bases remaining between them. The DNA of the CDR3 is TGTGCCTGGAGTGTCAGCCAGGGCACTGAAGCTTTCTTT. Residues: CAWSVSQGTEAFF.

The chain is built from TRBV24-1 and TRBJ2-1; the match to TRBD2 covers 13 bases. The CDR3 length is 20 residues. Germline V CDR1 and CDR2: KGHDR, SFDVKD. The V and J ends lost 4 bases and 8 bases, in that order; junction bases with no gene match: 19. CDR3 residues: CATSDPGLRTSGSRRDEQFF. CDR3 in DNA: TGTGCCACCAGTGACCCCGGTCTTAGGACTAGCGGGAGCAGAAGGGATGAGCAGTTCTTC.

This rearrangement joins TRBV28 to TRBJ2-5; 12 bases fit TRBD2. CDR1 is MDHEN and CDR2 is SYDVKM in the germline V gene. With 5 bases clipped from V and 5 bases from J, the junction kept 12 bases outside the gene matches. There are 17 residues in the CDR3. In DNA, the CDR3 is TGTGCCAGCAGTACGCCTAGCGGGGGGGCAATCGTGGAGACCCAGTACTTC. Protein sequence: CASSTPSGGAIVETQYF. Filled out from reference TRBV28 and TRBJ2-5, the complete variable domain reads DVKVTQSSRYLVKRTGEKVFLECVQDMDHENMFWYRQDPGLGLRLIYFSYDVKMKEKGDIPEGYSVSREKKERFSLILESASTNQTSMYLCASSTPSGGAIVETQYFGPGTRLLVL.

The chain carries TRBV12-5 and TRBJ2-2; tentative D call: TRBD2 (6 bases). The V and J ends lost 3 bases and 4 bases respectively, with 18 bases between them. Germline loops: CDR1 LGHNT, CDR2 FRNRAP. The CDR3 is 17 amino acids. CDR3 residues: CASGFLTSQSITGELFF. In DNA, the CDR3 is TGTGCTAGTGGTTTCCTTACTAGCCAGAGTATCACCGGGGAGCTGTTTTTT.

The genes are TRBV29-1 and TRBJ2-7, with D unresolved. V was pared by 2 bases and J by 6 bases, with 8 bases between. The CDR3 contains 11 residues. The germline CDR1 and CDR2 sequences are SQVTM and ANQGSEA. CDR3 residues: CSVETRAEQYF. The CDR3 bases are TGCAGCGTTGAAACCCGCGCCGAGCAGTACTTC.

The CDR3 spells CASSLGTGVFREQYV. The CDR3 coding sequence is TGTGCCAGCAGCCTAGGGACAGGGGTTTTTCGCGAGCAGTACGTC. V usage is TRBV5-6 and J usage is TRBJ2-7; 10 nucleotides align to TRBD1. CDR3 length: 15 residues. Germline V gives CDR1 SGHDT, CDR2 YYEEEE. V gave up 4 bases and J gave up 6 bases; unmatched junction bases: 10.

This chain joins TRBV10-3 and TRBJ2-3, with a weak D call TRBD2 (6 bases). V lost 4 bases and J 3 bases, leaving 14 bases between the germline ends. The CDR3 runs 15 residues. Germline V gene sequence: CDR1 ENHRY, CDR2 SYGVKD. The CDR3, as DNA: TGTGCCATCAGTGTCGGAGGGAGAGGGACAGATACGCAGTATTTT. It is translated as CAISVGGRGTDTQYF.

As to this clone: The junction and the germline gene differ at one end; a read error may be behind it. The J gene is TRBJ2-1, the V gene TRBV7-7, with TRBD2 matching 10 bases. CDR1 and CDR2 from the germline V gene are SSHAT and FNYEAQ (reference sequence). The CDR3 length is 15 residues. The CDR3 DNA follows: TGTGCTAGCAGCTCCGCGAGCGGGGGGGCAGGTGAGCAGTTCTTC. The encoded protein is CASSSASGGAGEQFF. Variable domain in full (rest from reference TRBV7-7 and TRBJ2-1): GAGVSQSPRYKVTKRGQDVTLRCDPISSHATLYWYQQALGQGPEFLTYFNYEAQPDKSGLPSDRFSAERPEGSISTLTIQRTEQRDSAMYRCASSSASGGAGEQFFGPGTRLTVL.

The chain is built from TRBV2 and TRBJ1-5, with D possibly being TRBD1 (5 bases). The germline CDR1 and CDR2 sequences are SNHLY and FYNNEI. The CDR3 length is 15 residues. The V end lost 1 base, the J end lost 4 bases, and 11 bases lay between the germline ends. CDR3 nucleotide sequence: TGTGCCAGCAGTGAAGAGGCAGGGCTAAATCAGCCCCAGCATTTT. Protein sequence: CASSEEAGLNQPQHF.

This sequence joins TRBV7-9 and TRBJ1-2; 7 nucleotides align to TRBD1. With 3 bases clipped from V and 10 bases from J, the junction kept 5 bases outside the gene matches. The CDR3 is 12 amino acids. Germline lookup yields CDR1 SEHNR and CDR2 FQNEAQ (reference sequence). This CDR3 reads CASSLPTGYYTF. CDR3 coding DNA: TGTGCCAGCAGCTTGCCGACAGGGTACTACACCTTC.

This chain connects TRBV2 to TRBJ1-6; D ambiguous. CDR3 length: 14 residues. The V end lost 1 base, the J end lost 7 bases, and 8 bases lay between the germline ends. Germline V gene sequence: CDR1 SNHLY, CDR2 FYNNEI. This CDR3 reads CASSEGARNSPLHF. DNA of the CDR3: TGTGCCAGCAGTGAAGGCGCCCGGAATTCACCCCTCCACTTT.

This chain uses TRBV20-1 with TRBJ2-3; 8 bases are a match to TRBD1. The V gene end was trimmed by 3 bases and the J gene end by 2 bases; junction bases not matched to a gene: 16. In germline, CDR1 is DFQATT, CDR2 SNEGSKA (reference sequence). The CDR3 runs to 18 residues. CDR3 DNA: TGCAGTGCTAGTTCCCCAGGGGGCAAGGAGGCCCACACAGATACGCAGTATTTT. Translated: CSASSPGGKEAHTDTQYF.

The J gene is TRBJ2-5, the V gene TRBV6-1; TRBD1 is a possible D gene (5 bases). V lost 2 bases and J 1 base, leaving 14 bases between the germline ends. Germline V gene data show CDR1 as MNHNS and CDR2 as SASEGT. The CDR3 is 16 residues long. CDR3: CASSERQGSSQETQYF. The CDR3 nucleotides are TGTGCCAGCAGTGAACGGCAGGGATCAAGCCAAGAGACCCAGTACTTC.

The chain has TRBV4-1 and TRBJ1-5, with 9 bases that match TRBD1. The germline CDR1 and CDR2 sequences are MGHRA and YSYEKL. The ends lost 1 base at V and 7 bases at J; junction bases unmatched: 8. The CDR3 length is 16 residues. Here the CDR3 DNA reads TGCGCCAGCAGCCAAGCTGGGGGACAGGGACGGCAGCCCCAGCATTTT. Translation gives CASSQAGGQGRQPQHF.

The chain carries TRBV6-1 and TRBJ1-6; D is unresolved. The CDR3 sequence is 16 residues long. Germline CDR1 is MNHNS and CDR2 is SASEGT. With 3 bases removed from V and 8 bases from J, the gap between germline ends came to 17 bases. The CDR3 DNA follows: TGTGCCAGCAGTGATGGCAGGCGATTTCGAGATTCACCCCTCCACTTT. It yields the protein CASSDGRRFRDSPLHF.

The chain has TRBV9 and TRBJ1-6; D is possibly TRBD1 (6 bases). Trimming stripped 4 bases from V and 10 bases from J, with 12 bases between. This CDR3 has 13 residues. Germline lookup yields CDR1 SGDLS and CDR2 YYNGEE. Here the CDR3 DNA reads TGTGCCAGCAGCCCCGCTAGGGGGTCACCCCTCCACTTT. Translating it yields CASSPARGSPLHF.

The V call is TRBV2, the J call TRBJ1-5; 9 positions match TRBD1. V gave up 6 bases and J gave up 0 bases; unmatched junction bases: 6. The CDR3 consists of 16 residues. Germline V CDR1 and CDR2: SNHLY, FYNNEI. As DNA, the CDR3 is TGTGCCAGCAGCGTACAGGGGGCTTATAGCAATCAGCCCCAGCATTTT. It translates to CASSVQGAYSNQPQHF. Looking up the rest from reference TRBV2 and TRBJ1-5 gives the full variable domain: EPEVTQTPSHQVTQMGQEVILRCVPISNHLYFYWYRQILGQKVEFLVSFYNNEISEKSEIFDDQFSVERPDGSNFTLKIRSTKLEDSAMYFCASSVQGAYSNQPQHFGDGTRLSIL.

The chain combines TRBV24-1 with TRBJ2-3; tentatively, D is TRBD1 (6 bases). Per germline, CDR1 KGHDR and CDR2 SFDVKD. This CDR3 is 15 amino acids long. Trimming removed 10 bases at V and 0 bases at J, with 16 bases between. Written as DNA, the CDR3 is TGTGCCACGAGACTTTCAGGGGCTAGCACAGATACGCAGTATTTT. The encoded protein is CATRLSGASTDTQYF.

The chain uses TRBV24-1 and TRBJ2-1; D possibly corresponds to TRBD1 (6 bases). The CDR3 has 17 residues. The V end was cut by 4 bases, the J end by 6 bases, with 21 bases between. Germline CDR1 is KGHDR and CDR2 is SFDVKD. This CDR3 reads CATSDINKGVRANEQFF. DNA of the CDR3: TGTGCCACCAGTGACATAAATAAGGGGGTCCGGGCCAATGAGCAGTTCTTC.

This chain connects TRBV13 to TRBJ2-3, with D unresolved. The V and J ends lost 3 bases and 3 bases respectively, with 4 bases between them. The germline CDR1 and CDR2 sequences are PRHDT and FYEKMQ (reference sequence). The CDR3 sequence is 12 residues long. Written as DNA, the CDR3 is TGTGCCAGCAGCTTTCGGACAGATACGCAGTATTTT. Protein: CASSFRTDTQYF.

This clone was seen more than once but under ten times. J is TRBJ1-1 and V is TRBV28; maybe TRBD1 (5 bases). There are 11 residues in the CDR3. Trimming pared 3 bases from V and 10 bases from J, leaving 9 bases between. The germline gives CDR1 MDHEN, CDR2 SYDVKM. The chain's CDR3 is CASSLRRGAFF. The CDR3 DNA follows: TGTGCCAGCAGTTTGAGAAGGGGAGCTTTCTTT. Using reference TRBV28 and TRBJ1-1 for the parts outside the CDR3, the full variable domain is DVKVTQSSRYLVKRTGEKVFLECVQDMDHENMFWYRQDPGLGLRLIYFSYDVKMKEKGDIPEGYSVSREKKERFSLILESASTNQTSMYLCASSLRRGAFFGQGTRLTVV.

The chain uses TRBV25-1 and TRBJ2-5; the D is unclear. The germline V gene has CDR1 MGHDK and CDR2 SYGVNS. Trimming removed 5 bases from V and 1 base from J, with 11 bases in between. The CDR3 runs 14 residues. In DNA form, the CDR3 reads TGTGCCAGCAGTCCCACACCCTCCCAAGAGACCCAGTACTTC. This encodes CASSPTPSQETQYF.

The chain recombines TRBV12-3 or TRBV12-4 with TRBJ2-7, with D unclear. Trimming took off 3 bases at V and 2 bases at J, with 8 bases between the two ends. The CDR3 is made up of 13 amino acids. CDR3 nucleotides: TGTGCCAGCAGTTTGAAAGCTCCCTACGAGCAGTACTTC. Residues: CASSLKAPYEQYF.

The chain links TRBV11-2 to TRBJ1-4, with a weak D call TRBD1 (5 bases). This CDR3 has 16 residues. Germline CDR1 is SGHAT and CDR2 is FQNNGV. Trimming stripped 0 bases from V and 3 bases from J, with 11 bases between. In nucleotides, the CDR3 is TGTGCCAGCAGCTTAGAAGTATCAGGGCCTAATGAAAAACTGTTTTTT. Translating it yields CASSLEVSGPNEKLFF.

The chain joins TRBV27 to TRBJ1-2; D is perhaps TRBD1 (5 bases). The CDR3 sequence is 12 residues long. The V end was cut by 7 bases, the J end by 8 bases, with 14 bases between. Germline lookup yields CDR1 MNHEY and CDR2 SMNVEV (reference sequence). The CDR3 reads CASMSWGGGYTF. The CDR3 bases are TGTGCCAGCATGTCATGGGGCGGAGGCTACACCTTC.